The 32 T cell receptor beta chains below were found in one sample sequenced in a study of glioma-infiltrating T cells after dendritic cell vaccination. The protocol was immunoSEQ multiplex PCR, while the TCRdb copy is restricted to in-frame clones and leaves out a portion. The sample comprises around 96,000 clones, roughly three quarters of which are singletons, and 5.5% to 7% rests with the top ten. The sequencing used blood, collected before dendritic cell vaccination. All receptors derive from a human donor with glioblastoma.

CDR3 sequence: CASNGVVGTGSHEQYF. CDR3 nucleotides: TGTGCCAGCAACGGCGTGGTCGGGACAGGGTCACACGAGCAGTACTTC. J is TRBJ2-7 and V is TRBV7-9, with TRBD1 identical over 9 bases. The germline V gene has CDR1 SEHNR and CDR2 FQNEAQ (reference sequence). This CDR3 has 16 residues. V was pared by 7 bases and J by 5 bases, with 15 bases of the junction left unmatched.

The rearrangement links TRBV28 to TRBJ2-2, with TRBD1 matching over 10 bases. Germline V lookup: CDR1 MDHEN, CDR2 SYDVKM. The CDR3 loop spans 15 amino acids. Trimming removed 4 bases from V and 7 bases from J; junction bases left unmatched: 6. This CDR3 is CASSYGDRGFGELFF. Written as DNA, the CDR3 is TGTGCCAGCAGTTATGGGGACAGGGGTTTCGGGGAGCTGTTTTTT.

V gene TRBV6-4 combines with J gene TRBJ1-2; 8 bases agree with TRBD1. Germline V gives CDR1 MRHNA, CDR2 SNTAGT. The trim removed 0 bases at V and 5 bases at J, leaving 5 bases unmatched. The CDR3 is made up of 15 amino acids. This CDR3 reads CASSDSSGGEYGYTF. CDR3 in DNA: TGTGCCAGCAGTGACTCGTCAGGGGGCGAATATGGCTACACCTTC.

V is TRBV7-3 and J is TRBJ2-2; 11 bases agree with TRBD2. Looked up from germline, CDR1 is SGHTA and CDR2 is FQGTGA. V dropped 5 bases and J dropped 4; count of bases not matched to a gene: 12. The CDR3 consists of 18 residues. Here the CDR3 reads CASSPNPISGRATGELFF. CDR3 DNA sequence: TGTGCCAGCAGCCCCAACCCCATTAGCGGGAGGGCCACCGGGGAGCTGTTTTTT.

CDR3 sequence reads: CASSSYHRTDSTDTQYF. The CDR3 nucleotides are TGTGCCAGCAGCTCGTACCACCGGACTGATAGCACAGATACGCAGTATTTT. This chain connects TRBV13 to TRBJ2-3, with a tentative D call TRBD2 (5 bases). The CDR3 sequence is 17 residues long. From germline, CDR1 is PRHDT and CDR2 FYEKMQ (reference sequence). V was shortened by 4 bases and J by 0 bases, with 17 bases between the two germline ends.

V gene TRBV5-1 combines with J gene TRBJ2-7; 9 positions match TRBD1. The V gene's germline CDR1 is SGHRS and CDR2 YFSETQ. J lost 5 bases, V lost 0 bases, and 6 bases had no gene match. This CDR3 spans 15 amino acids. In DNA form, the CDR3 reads TGCGCCAGCAGCTTGGCCTTACAGGGGGCCGACGAGCAGTACTTC. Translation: CASSLALQGADEQYF.

In DNA, the CDR3 is TGTGCCAGCAGGTTCGGGACAGGGGGCATTAACAGGAATGAAAAACTGTTTTTT. Protein product: CASRFGTGGINRNEKLFF. The J gene is TRBJ1-4, the V gene TRBV13, with 12 bases fitting TRBD1. The germline V gene encodes CDR1 PRHDT and CDR2 FYEKMQ (reference sequence). Losses at the gene ends were 6 bases for V and 5 bases for J; bases not matched to a gene: 13. The CDR3 spans 18 residues.

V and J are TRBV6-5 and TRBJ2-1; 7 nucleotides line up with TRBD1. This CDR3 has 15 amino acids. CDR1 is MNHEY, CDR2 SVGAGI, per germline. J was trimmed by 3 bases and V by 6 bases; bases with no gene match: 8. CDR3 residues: CASSLTGPFYNEQFF. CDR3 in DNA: TGTGCCAGCAGCTTGACAGGGCCTTTCTACAATGAGCAGTTCTTC.

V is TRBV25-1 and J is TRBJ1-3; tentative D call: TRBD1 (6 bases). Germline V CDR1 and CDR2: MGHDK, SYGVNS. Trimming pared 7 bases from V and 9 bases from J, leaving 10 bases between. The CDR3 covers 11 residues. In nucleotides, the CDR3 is TGTGCCAGCACCCAGGGGTCCACCATATATTTT. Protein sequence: CASTQGSTIYF.

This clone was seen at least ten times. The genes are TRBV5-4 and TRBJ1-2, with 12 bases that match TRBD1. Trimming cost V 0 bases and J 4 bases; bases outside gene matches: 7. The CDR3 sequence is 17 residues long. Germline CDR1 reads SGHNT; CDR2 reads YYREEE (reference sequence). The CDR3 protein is CASSLVGTGGSVYGYTF. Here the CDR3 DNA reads TGTGCCAGCAGCTTGGTCGGGACAGGGGGCTCAGTCTATGGCTACACCTTC.

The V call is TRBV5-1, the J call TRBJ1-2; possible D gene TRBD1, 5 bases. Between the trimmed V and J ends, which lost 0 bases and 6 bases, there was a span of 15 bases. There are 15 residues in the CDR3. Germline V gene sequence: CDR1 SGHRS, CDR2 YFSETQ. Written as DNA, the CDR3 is TGCGCCAGCAGCTTGGGTCCAGGGCGAGTGGATGGCTACACCTTC. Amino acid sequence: CASSLGPGRVDGYTF.

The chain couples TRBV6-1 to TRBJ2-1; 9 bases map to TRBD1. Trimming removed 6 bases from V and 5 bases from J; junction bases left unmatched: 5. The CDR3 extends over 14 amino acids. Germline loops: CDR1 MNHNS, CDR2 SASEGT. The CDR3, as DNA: TGTGCCAGCAGGAAACAGGGGGCGGACAATGAGCAGTTCTTC. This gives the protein CASRKQGADNEQFF.

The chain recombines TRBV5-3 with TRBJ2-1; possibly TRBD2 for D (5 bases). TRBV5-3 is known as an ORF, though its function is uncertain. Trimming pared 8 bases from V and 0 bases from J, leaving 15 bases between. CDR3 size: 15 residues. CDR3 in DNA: TGTGCCAGGCAACGGACTGAGAGCTCCTACAATGAGCAGTTCTTC. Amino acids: CARQRTESSYNEQFF.

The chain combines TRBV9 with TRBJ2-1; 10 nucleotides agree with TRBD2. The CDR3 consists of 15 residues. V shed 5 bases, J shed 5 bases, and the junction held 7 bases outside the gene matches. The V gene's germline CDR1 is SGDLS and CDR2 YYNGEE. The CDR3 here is CASSLTSGANNEQFF. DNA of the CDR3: TGTGCCAGCAGTCTCACTAGCGGGGCTAACAATGAGCAGTTCTTC.

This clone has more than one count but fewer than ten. In DNA, the CDR3 is TGCGCCAGCAGCTTGGAGGGGACTGAAGCTTTCTTT. Translated: CASSLEGTEAFF. The chain has TRBV5-1 and TRBJ1-1; a possible D gene is TRBD1 (5 bases). CDR3 size: 12 residues. From germline, CDR1 is SGHRS and CDR2 YFSETQ. The V and J ends lost 0 bases and 5 bases respectively, with 5 bases between them.

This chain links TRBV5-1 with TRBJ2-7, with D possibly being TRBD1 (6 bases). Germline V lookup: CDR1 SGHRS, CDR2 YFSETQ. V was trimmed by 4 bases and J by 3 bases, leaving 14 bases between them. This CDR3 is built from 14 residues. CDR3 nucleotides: TGCGCCAGCAGCCCTGGGGGCTCGTTCTACGAGCAGTACTTC. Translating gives CASSPGGSFYEQYF.

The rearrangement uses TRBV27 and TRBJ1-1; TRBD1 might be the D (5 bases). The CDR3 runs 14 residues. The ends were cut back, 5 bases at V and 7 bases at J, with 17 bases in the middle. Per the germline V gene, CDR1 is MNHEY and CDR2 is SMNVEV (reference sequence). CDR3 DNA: TGTGCCAGCAGTCTTAAACTCCGACAGAGTGAAGCTTTCTTT. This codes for CASSLKLRQSEAFF.

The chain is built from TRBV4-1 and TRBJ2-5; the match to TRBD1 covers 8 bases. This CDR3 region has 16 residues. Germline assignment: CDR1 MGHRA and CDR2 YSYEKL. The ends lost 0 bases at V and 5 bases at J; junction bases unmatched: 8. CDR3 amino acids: CASSQDPPGGRETQYF. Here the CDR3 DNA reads TGCGCCAGCAGCCAAGATCCCCCAGGGGGCAGGGAGACCCAGTACTTC.

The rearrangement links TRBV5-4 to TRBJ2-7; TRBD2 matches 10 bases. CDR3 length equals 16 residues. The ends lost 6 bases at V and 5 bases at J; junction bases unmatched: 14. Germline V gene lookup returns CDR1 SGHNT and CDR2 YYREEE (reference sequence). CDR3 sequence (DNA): TGTGCCAGCACCCAGGGAACTAGCGGGATTCTCGACGAGCAGTACTTC. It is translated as CASTQGTSGILDEQYF.

DNA of the CDR3: TGTGCCAGCAGTTACGGGGGGGCAACTAATGAAAAACTGTTTTTT. Translated, it gives CASSYGGATNEKLFF. The J gene is TRBJ1-4, the V gene TRBV6-5, with a possible D match to TRBD1 (5 bases). Trimming removed 2 bases at V and 0 bases at J, with 7 bases between. Germline V gives CDR1 MNHEY, CDR2 SVGAGI. The CDR3 runs 15 residues.

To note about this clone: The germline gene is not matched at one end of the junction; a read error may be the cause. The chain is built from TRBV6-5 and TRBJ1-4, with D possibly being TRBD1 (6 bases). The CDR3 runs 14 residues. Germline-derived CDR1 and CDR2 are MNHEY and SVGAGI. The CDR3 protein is CASSDSTGREKLFF. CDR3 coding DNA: TGTGCCAGCAGTGACTCAACAGGGCGTGAAAAACTGTTTTTT.

CDR3 residues: CSASGRYEQYF. In DNA form, the CDR3 reads TGCAGTGCTAGCGGGAGGTACGAGCAGTACTTC. The chain has TRBV20-1 and TRBJ2-7; TRBD2 agrees at 7 bases. CDR1 is DFQATT, CDR2 SNEGSKA, per germline (reference sequence). The CDR3 is made up of 11 amino acids. V dropped 3 bases and J dropped 4; count of bases not matched to a gene: 0.

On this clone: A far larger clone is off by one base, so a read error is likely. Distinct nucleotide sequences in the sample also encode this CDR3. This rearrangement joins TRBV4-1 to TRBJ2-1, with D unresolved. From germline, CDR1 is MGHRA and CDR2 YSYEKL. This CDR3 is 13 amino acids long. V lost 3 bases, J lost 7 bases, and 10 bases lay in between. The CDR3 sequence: CASSHASENEQFF. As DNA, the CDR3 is TGCGCCAGCAGCCACGCTAGTGAAAATGAGCAGTTCTTC.

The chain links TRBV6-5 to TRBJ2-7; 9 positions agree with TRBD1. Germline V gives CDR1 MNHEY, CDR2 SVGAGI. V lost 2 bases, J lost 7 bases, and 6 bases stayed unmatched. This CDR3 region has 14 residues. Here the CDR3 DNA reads TGTGCCAGCAGTTACCCGGGACAGGGTCGAGAGCAGTACTTC. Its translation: CASSYPGQGREQYF.

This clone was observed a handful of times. The CDR3 sequence is CASSKGRTGNFAFF. CDR3 nucleotides: TGTGCCAGCAGCAAAGGAAGGACAGGGAATTTTGCTTTCTTT. The V call is TRBV21-1, the J call TRBJ1-1; TRBD1 reflects the table's D call only, with no check against the DNA. TRBV21-1 corresponds to a pseudogene. The CDR3 has 14 residues.

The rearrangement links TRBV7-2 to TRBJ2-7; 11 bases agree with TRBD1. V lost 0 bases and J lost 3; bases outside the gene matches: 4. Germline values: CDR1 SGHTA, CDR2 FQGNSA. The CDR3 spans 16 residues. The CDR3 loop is CASSLAGTGGFYEQYF. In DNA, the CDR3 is TGTGCCAGCAGCTTAGCCGGGACAGGGGGTTTCTACGAGCAGTACTTC. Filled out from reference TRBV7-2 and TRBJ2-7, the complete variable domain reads GAGVSQSPSNKVTEKGKDVELRCDPISGHTALYWYRQSLGQGLEFLIYFQGNSAPDKSGLPSDRFSAERTGGSVSTLTIQRTQQEDSAVYLCASSLAGTGGFYEQYFGPGTRLTVT.

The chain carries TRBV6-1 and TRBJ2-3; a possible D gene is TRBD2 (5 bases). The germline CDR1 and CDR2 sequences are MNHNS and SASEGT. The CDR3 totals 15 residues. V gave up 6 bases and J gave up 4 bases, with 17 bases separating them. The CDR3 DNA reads TGTGCCAGCAGATTCCCCACGAGGGTACCAGATACGCAGTATTTT. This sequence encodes CASRFPTRVPDTQYF.

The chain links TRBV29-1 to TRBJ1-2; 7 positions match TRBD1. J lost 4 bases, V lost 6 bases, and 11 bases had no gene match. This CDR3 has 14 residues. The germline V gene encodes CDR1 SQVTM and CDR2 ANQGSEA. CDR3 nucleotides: TGCAGCGTACGGGACAGAAACCTACTCTATGGCTACACCTTC. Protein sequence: CSVRDRNLLYGYTF.

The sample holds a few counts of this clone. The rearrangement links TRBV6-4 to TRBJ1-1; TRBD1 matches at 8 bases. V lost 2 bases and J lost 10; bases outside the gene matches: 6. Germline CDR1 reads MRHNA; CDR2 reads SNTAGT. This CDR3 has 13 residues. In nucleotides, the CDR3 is TGTGCCAGCAGTGACGGGCAGGGGGCTGCAGCTTTCTTT. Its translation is CASSDGQGAAAFF.

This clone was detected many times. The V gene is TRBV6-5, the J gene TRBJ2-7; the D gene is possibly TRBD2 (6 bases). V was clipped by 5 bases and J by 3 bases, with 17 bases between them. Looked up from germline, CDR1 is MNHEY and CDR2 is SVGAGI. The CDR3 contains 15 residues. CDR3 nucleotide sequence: TGTGCCAGCAGTACCCGGGGGAAGGGGAACTACGAGCAGTACTTC. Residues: CASSTRGKGNYEQYF.

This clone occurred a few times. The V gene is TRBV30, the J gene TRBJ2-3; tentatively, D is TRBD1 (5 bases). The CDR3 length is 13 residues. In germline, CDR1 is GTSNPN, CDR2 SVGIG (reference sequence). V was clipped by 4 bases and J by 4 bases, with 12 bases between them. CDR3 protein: CAWMAGPPDTQYF. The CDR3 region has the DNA TGTGCCTGGATGGCAGGGCCGCCAGATACGCAGTATTTT.

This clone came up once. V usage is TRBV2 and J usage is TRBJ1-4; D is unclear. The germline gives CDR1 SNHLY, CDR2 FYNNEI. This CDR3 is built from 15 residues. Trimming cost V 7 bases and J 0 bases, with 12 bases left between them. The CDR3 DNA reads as TGTGCCAGCACTCCAGGATGGGCAACTAATGAAAAACTGTTTTTT. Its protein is CASTPGWATNEKLFF. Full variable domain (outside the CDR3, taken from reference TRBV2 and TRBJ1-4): EPEVTQTPSHQVTQMGQEVILRCVPISNHLYFYWYRQILGQKVEFLVSFYNNEISEKSEIFDDQFSVERPDGSNFTLKIRSTKLEDSAMYFCASTPGWATNEKLFFGSGTQLSVL.